The 7 T cell receptor beta chains in this list originate from one sample, sequenced in a study of T cell repertoires in cytomegalovirus infection. TCRdb reprocessed the reads with MiXCR, giving one entry per CDR3 protein. The sample has roughly 500,000 distinct CDR3 sequences; about 17% are singletons. The sequenced sample consisted of CD8+ T cells from PBMCs. Receptors were obtained from a human donor in good health (CMV status not recorded). Some clones in this sample may be carry-over from other donors' samples.

The chain is built from TRBV7-8 and TRBJ2-7; tentative D call: TRBD1 (6 bases). This CDR3 contains 14 residues. Per the germline V gene, CDR1 is SGHVS and CDR2 is FQNEAQ. Trimming removed 6 bases from V and 12 bases from J, with 24 bases in between. CDR3 coding DNA: TGTGCCAGCAGATGGGACACCCCTGGCGTCGAGACGTACTTC. Its protein is CASRWDTPGVETYF.

This rearrangement joins TRBV6-4 to TRBJ1-2; 9 positions match TRBD1. CDR3 length: 15 residues. Trimming took 2 bases from V and 9 from J; bases not matched to a gene: 10. The V gene's germline CDR1 is MRHNA and CDR2 SNTAGT. CDR3 sequence reads: CASSDRGTGISCYTF. For the CDR3, the DNA is TGTGCCAGCAGTGACAGGGGGACAGGGATTAGTTGCTACACCTTC.

This clonotype was observed many times. The CDR3 loop is CASGLLGLAGGQKTNIQYF. As DNA, the CDR3 is TGTGCTAGTGGTTTGCTTGGACTAGCGGGGGGGCAGAAGACCAACATTCAGTACTTC. The chain employs TRBV12-5 and TRBJ2-4, with 15 nucleotides matching TRBD2. The trim removed 2 bases at V and 7 bases at J, leaving 12 bases unmatched. CDR3 length equals 19 residues. CDR1 is LGHNT, CDR2 FRNRAP, per germline.

Turning to this clonotype: A much bigger clone sits one base away, suggesting this may be a read error. V and J are TRBV27 and TRBJ1-4, with D hard to call. Germline V gives CDR1 MNHEY, CDR2 SMNVEV (reference sequence). The CDR3 totals 14 residues. CDR3 residues: CVSRAFSPREKLFF. The CDR3 nucleotides are TGTGTCAGCAGAGCCTTCTCCCCAAGGGAAAAACTGTTTTTT.

This clonotype has only a few counts. The CDR3 reads CASSLRGTSGKVTEQFF. As DNA, the CDR3 is TGTGCCAGCAGTTTACGCGGGACTAGCGGGAAGGTGACTGAGCAGTTCTTC. V gene TRBV27 combines with J gene TRBJ2-1, with 13 nucleotides matching TRBD2. The V gene's germline CDR1 is MNHEY and CDR2 SMNVEV (reference sequence). This CDR3 spans 17 amino acids. V lost 2 bases, J lost 9 bases, and 10 bases stayed unmatched.

V usage is TRBV12-3 or TRBV12-4 and J usage is TRBJ2-7; perhaps D is TRBD1 or TRBD2 (6 bases each). V was cut by 6 bases and J by 5 bases, with 23 bases left in between. This CDR3 is built from 16 residues. The CDR3 bases are TGTGCCAGCAGCCCCCCGGGGGCGGGGCCCCCCAACGAGCAGTACTTC. Residues: CASSPPGAGPPNEQYF.

The chain has TRBV29-1 and TRBJ2-7; D possibly matches TRBD1 or TRBD2 (5 bases each). V dropped 1 base and J dropped 0 bases, with 13 bases sitting between them. There are 15 residues in the CDR3. Germline V lookup: CDR1 SQVTM, CDR2 ANQGSEA. The CDR3 nucleotides read TGCAGCGTTGAAGGGGACGAAACGAGCTCCTACGAGCAGTACTTC. Encoded protein: CSVEGDETSSYEQYF.